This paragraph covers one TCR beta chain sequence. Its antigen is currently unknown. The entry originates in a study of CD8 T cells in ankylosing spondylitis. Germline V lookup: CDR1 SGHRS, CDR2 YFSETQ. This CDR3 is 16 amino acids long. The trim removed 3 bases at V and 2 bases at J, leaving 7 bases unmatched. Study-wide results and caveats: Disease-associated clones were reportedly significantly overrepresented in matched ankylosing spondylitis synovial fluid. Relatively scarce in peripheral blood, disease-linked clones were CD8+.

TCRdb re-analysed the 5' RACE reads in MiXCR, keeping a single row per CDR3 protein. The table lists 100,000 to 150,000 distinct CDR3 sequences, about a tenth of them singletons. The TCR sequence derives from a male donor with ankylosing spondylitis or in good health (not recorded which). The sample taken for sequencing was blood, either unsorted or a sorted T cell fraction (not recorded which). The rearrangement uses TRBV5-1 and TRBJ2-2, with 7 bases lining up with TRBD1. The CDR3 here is CASSYSGQTNTGELFF. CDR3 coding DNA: TGCGCCAGCAGCTATTCGGGACAGACAAACACCGGGGAGCTGTTTTTT.